Below, 4 T cell receptor beta chains from the same sample are listed, as sequenced in a study of preoperative IRX-2 immunotherapy in early breast cancer (dated by TCRdb to the late 2010s). The treatment or condition label corresponds to: preoperative locoregional IRX-2 cytokine immunotherapy. The library was prepared using the immunoSEQ multiplex PCR assay. The clones in this table, taken by TCRdb from immuneACCESS, are in-frame only. Not every clone is retained; where verified, under half of the shortfall comes from an unresolved V gene, and the cause of the rest is unknown. A total of tens of thousands of clones appear in this sample, about 90% of them only once. The ten biggest clones cover 1.6% of the sample. This material consisted of tumor tissue, taken after IRX-2 immunotherapy. The source is a human donor with breast cancer.

The J gene is TRBJ2-1, the V gene TRBV7-6; 7 bases agree with TRBD2. The CDR3 is 16 amino acids. The V gene's germline CDR1 is SGHVS and CDR2 FNYEAQ. The V and J ends lost 2 bases and 10 bases, in that order; junction bases with no gene match: 14. In nucleotides, the CDR3 is TGTGCCAGCAGCTTAAGATCTGGCGGGAGTGGAGGGGAGCAGTTCTTC. This codes for CASSLRSGGSGGEQFF.

The gene calls are TRBV19 and TRBJ2-6, with 9 bases matching TRBD1. The germline CDR1 and CDR2 sequences are LNHDA and SQIVND (reference sequence). After removal of 4 bases from V and 1 base from J, the junction contained 2 bases not matched to a gene. The CDR3 contains 16 residues. The CDR3 DNA sequence: TGTGCCAGTAGTAAGGGACAGGGATCTGGGGCCAACGTCCTGACTTTC. This codes for CASSKGQGSGANVLTF.

The chain links TRBV11-3 to TRBJ2-7; the match to TRBD2 covers 14 bases. The CDR3 covers 16 residues. J lost 6 bases, V lost 5 bases, and 9 bases had no gene match. Germline values: CDR1 SGHNT, CDR2 YENEEA. DNA for the CDR3: TGTGCCAGCAGCCCGGGACTAGCGGGAGCCTCCGGCGAGCAGTACTTC. It encodes CASSPGLAGASGEQYF.

The chain has TRBV6-8 and TRBJ1-2; 7 nucleotides line up with TRBD1. Germline loops: CDR1 MNHGY, CDR2 SAAAGT. The CDR3 loop spans 13 amino acids. After removal of 6 bases from V and 8 bases from J, the junction contained 9 bases not matched to a gene. The CDR3 protein is CASRRDREGGYTF. Written as DNA, the CDR3 is TGTGCCAGCAGGAGAGACAGGGAGGGAGGCTACACCTTC.